These 14 T cell receptor beta chains came from one sample sequenced in a study of blood T cell repertoires in COVID-19. Profiling relied on immunoSEQ multiplex PCR, and the TCRdb table lists in-frame clones only, not all of them. This sample has 200,000 to 300,000 clones, with about nine tenths found just once. The source material was PBMCs or T cells enriched from blood (not recorded which). These receptors came from a woman in her thirties or forties with acute COVID-19.

V is TRBV10-3 and J is TRBJ2-2; D is ambiguous. Germline values: CDR1 ENHRY, CDR2 SYGVKD. This CDR3 has 14 residues. Trimming removed 10 bases from V and 0 bases from J, with 12 bases in between. The CDR3 region is CATKRGTNTGELFF. As DNA, the CDR3 is TGTGCCACCAAGCGCGGAACGAACACCGGGGAGCTGTTTTTT.

This sequence joins TRBV28 and TRBJ1-2; TRBD1 might be the D (5 bases). V gave up 4 bases and J gave up 6 bases, with 15 bases separating them. Germline CDR1 reads MDHEN; CDR2 reads SYDVKM. The CDR3 spans 14 residues. This CDR3 reads CASSSGEGRNGYTF. The CDR3 DNA follows: TGTGCCAGCAGTTCGGGGGAGGGGCGCAATGGCTACACCTTC.

This clone was seen a few times. J is TRBJ2-7 and V is TRBV6-5, with 8 bases lining up with TRBD1. Looked up from germline, CDR1 is MNHEY and CDR2 is SVGAGI. The CDR3 has 15 residues. The J segment lost 2 bases and the V segment lost 4 bases, leaving 7 bases of the junction unmatched. CDR3 sequence: CASSLRQGTTYEQYF. CDR3 sequence (DNA): TGTGCCAGCAGTTTACGACAGGGGACAACCTACGAGCAGTACTTC.

V and J are TRBV28 and TRBJ1-5; the D gene is possibly TRBD1 (6 bases). V lost 1 base and J 5 bases, leaving 9 bases between the germline ends. Germline V gene data show CDR1 as MDHEN and CDR2 as SYDVKM. The CDR3 loop spans 14 amino acids. CDR3 nucleotides: TGTGCCAGCAGTTTATTCGGGACATATCAGCCCCAGCATTTT. Translation gives CASSLFGTYQPQHF.

This clone has a single count. The chain couples TRBV7-3 to TRBJ2-2; possible D gene TRBD1, 5 bases. With 4 bases removed from V and 6 bases from J, the gap between germline ends came to 9 bases. Germline loops: CDR1 SGHTA, CDR2 FQGTGA. The CDR3 totals 13 residues. The CDR3 here is CASSSAGPGELFF. As DNA, the CDR3 is TGTGCCAGCAGCTCCGCAGGGCCCGGGGAGCTGTTTTTT.

This clone was found a few times. CDR3 DNA: TGTGCCAGCAGACAACAGGGGGCATTTGGCTACACCTTC. It codes for CASRQQGAFGYTF. V is TRBV9 and J is TRBJ1-2, with 9 bases that match TRBD1. Germline V gene lookup returns CDR1 SGDLS and CDR2 YYNGEE. This CDR3 contains 13 residues. Germline trimming cut 5 bases from V and 7 bases from J; bases unmatched to any gene: 6.

The rearrangement links TRBV6-5 to TRBJ1-2; perhaps TRBD1 as D (6 bases). Trimming removed 6 bases at V and 2 bases at J, with 13 bases between. The CDR3 runs to 14 residues. Per germline, CDR1 MNHEY and CDR2 SVGAGI. CDR3 amino acids: CASRGDNWNYGYTF. The CDR3 DNA reads TGTGCCAGCAGGGGGGACAACTGGAACTATGGCTACACCTTC.

This sequence joins TRBV10-1 and TRBJ2-1, with TRBD2 matching 12 bases. J was trimmed by 8 bases and V by 2 bases; bases with no gene match: 7. The CDR3 covers 16 residues. CDR1 and CDR2 (germline): WNHNN, SYGVQD (reference sequence). The CDR3 bases are TGCGCCAGCAGTGAGGAGGGGCTAGCGGGAGGGCATGAGCAGTTCTTC. Its translation: CASSEEGLAGGHEQFF.

This clone was found a few times. V and J are TRBV20-1 and TRBJ1-6, with D possibly TRBD1 on 5 matching bases. V lost 6 bases to trimming and J lost 14 bases, with 14 bases between them. Germline V lookup: CDR1 DFQATT, CDR2 SNEGSKA (reference sequence). The length of the CDR3 is 11 residues. DNA of the CDR3: TGCAGTGCCGGGGGTTCGATATCCCTCCACTTT. Its translation: CSAGGSISLHF.

This clone was counted at least ten times. The chain has TRBV10-3 and TRBJ2-7; 10 bases line up with TRBD2. V shed 3 bases, J shed 3 bases, and the junction held 2 bases outside the gene matches. This CDR3 is built from 14 residues. Germline CDR1 is ENHRY and CDR2 is SYGVKD. CDR3 DNA: TGTGCCATCAGTGACCCTAGCGGGAGCTACGAGCAGTACTTC. Its translation: CAISDPSGSYEQYF.

CDR3 sequence: CATSDLRVNTGELFF. CDR3 in DNA: TGTGCCACCAGTGATTTAAGAGTGAACACCGGGGAGCTGTTTTTT. The chain links TRBV24-1 to TRBJ2-2; D not certain. The CDR3 sequence is 15 residues long. In germline, CDR1 is KGHDR, CDR2 SFDVKD. Trimming left V 1 base short and J 1 base short, with 6 bases between.

The chain recombines TRBV10-3 with TRBJ1-1, with 7 positions matching TRBD1. CDR1 and CDR2 from the germline V gene are ENHRY and SYGVKD. This CDR3 region has 14 residues. V shed 5 bases, J shed 0 bases, and the junction held 3 bases outside the gene matches. CDR3 DNA: TGTGCCATCAGTAGGGACAGCTTGAACACTGAAGCTTTCTTT. Protein sequence: CAISRDSLNTEAFF.

The count of this clone is one. The V and J genes are TRBV18 and TRBJ2-1; 9 bases align to TRBD2. The ends lost 2 bases at V and 7 bases at J; junction bases unmatched: 9. The CDR3 consists of 16 residues. The germline V gene has CDR1 KGHSH and CDR2 LQKENI. CDR3 region: CASSPNPLREGNEQFF. The CDR3 nucleotides are TGTGCCAGCTCACCAAACCCCCTGCGGGAGGGAAATGAGCAGTTCTTC.

The V and J genes are TRBV10-3 and TRBJ2-3; 7 bases align to TRBD1. The V segment lost 3 bases and the J segment 5 bases; nucleotides outside the gene matches: 5. This CDR3 has 14 residues. Germline loops: CDR1 ENHRY, CDR2 SYGVKD. DNA of the CDR3: TGTGCCATCAGTGATAAAAGGGGGCAAGATACGCAGTATTTT. It is translated as CAISDKRGQDTQYF.